These 29 T cell receptor beta chains were all obtained from the same sample, sequenced in a study of CD8+ T cells in alopecia areata. Described treatment: oral pan-JAK inhibitor, 5-10 mg twice daily. Extraction and reverse transcription of RNA yielded cDNA as the sequencing template. The method was immunoSEQ multiplex PCR; TCRdb's version includes in-frame clones alone and lacks a portion of them. The repertoire holds around 70,000 clones, with 29% as singletons. This specimen was CD8+ T cells sorted from blood, taken at week 4, from a patient treated with tofacitinib. Receptors originate from a human donor with alopecia areata.

In its sample, this clone was seen a few times. This chain uses TRBV28 with TRBJ2-7, with D hard to call. V lost 3 bases and J lost 3, with 6 bases in between. Germline V CDR1 and CDR2: MDHEN, SYDVKM. The CDR3 consists of 12 residues. This CDR3 reads CASSLEHYEQYF. CDR3 bases: TGTGCCAGCAGTTTGGAGCACTACGAGCAGTACTTC.

The rearrangement uses TRBV27 and TRBJ2-1, with 11 nucleotides matching TRBD2. The V segment lost 8 bases and the J segment 4 bases; nucleotides outside the gene matches: 7. Germline values: CDR1 MNHEY, CDR2 SMNVEV (reference sequence). The CDR3 has 15 amino acids. CDR3 amino acids: CASCSGTSGYNEQFF. The CDR3 DNA is TGTGCCAGCTGTTCCGGGACTAGCGGATACAATGAGCAGTTCTTC.

This clone was recorded only once. The chain employs TRBV4-1 and TRBJ2-1, with 7 bases identical to TRBD2. The J segment lost 10 bases and the V segment lost 3 bases, leaving 12 bases of the junction unmatched. CDR1 and CDR2 from the germline V gene are MGHRA and YSYEKL. CDR3 length: 15 residues. This CDR3 is CASSHTRGEEREQFF. Written as DNA, the CDR3 is TGCGCCAGCAGCCACACCCGGGGGGAAGAGCGCGAGCAGTTCTTC.

The count of this clone is one. The chain employs TRBV11-3 and TRBJ2-2; 7 bases agree with TRBD2. This CDR3 is built from 14 residues. J was trimmed by 6 bases and V by 5 bases; bases with no gene match: 6. Per germline, CDR1 SGHNT and CDR2 YENEEA. The CDR3 loop is CASSRREMAGELFF. For the CDR3, the DNA is TGTGCCAGCAGCCGGCGGGAGATGGCCGGGGAGCTGTTTTTT.

This clone was counted between two and nine times. V is TRBV29-1 and J is TRBJ2-1; D gene unclear. Per germline, CDR1 SQVTM and CDR2 ANQGSEA. Trimming cost V 6 bases and J 4 bases, with 4 bases left between them. The CDR3 loop spans 10 amino acids. The CDR3 nucleotides read TGCAGCGTAATTTACAATGAGCAGTTCTTC. Protein: CSVIYNEQFF.

The V call is TRBV30, the J call TRBJ2-3, with unresolved D. This CDR3 region has 13 residues. The V gene lost 0 bases and the J gene lost 2 bases, with 6 bases spanning the gap. Germline CDR1 and CDR2: GTSNPN and SVGIG (reference sequence). The CDR3 sequence: CAWSVGITDTQYF. The DNA for the CDR3 is TGTGCCTGGAGTGTAGGTATCACAGATACGCAGTATTTT. Drawing the rest from reference TRBV30 and TRBJ2-3, the complete variable domain is SQTIHQWPATLVQPVGSPLSLECTVEGTSNPNLYWYRQAAGRGLQLLFYSVGIGQISSEVPQNLSASRPQDRQFILSSKKLLLSDSGFYLCAWSVGITDTQYFGPGTRLTVL.

This clone has a handful of counts. This chain connects TRBV27 to TRBJ1-5, with D hard to call. In germline, CDR1 is MNHEY, CDR2 SMNVEV (reference sequence). The CDR3 spans 13 residues. Trimming left V 2 bases short and J 5 bases short, with 7 bases between. The CDR3 here is CASSLAGHQPQHF. The CDR3 coding sequence is TGTGCCAGCAGTTTAGCGGGCCATCAGCCCCAGCATTTT.

This clone showed up just a few times. V gene TRBV2 combines with J gene TRBJ1-1; TRBD1 matches at 9 bases. Germline V gene data show CDR1 as SNHLY and CDR2 as FYNNEI. The CDR3 spans 17 residues. Trimming at V came to 0 bases and at J to 3 bases, leaving 8 bases not matched to a gene. CDR3 sequence (DNA): TGTGCCAGCAGTGAAGCGCGCGGGGACAGGGTTTACACTGAAGCTTTCTTT. Residues: CASSEARGDRVYTEAFF. Complete variable domain (other parts from reference TRBV2 and TRBJ1-1): EPEVTQTPSHQVTQMGQEVILRCVPISNHLYFYWYRQILGQKVEFLVSFYNNEISEKSEIFDDQFSVERPDGSNFTLKIRSTKLEDSAMYFCASSEARGDRVYTEAFFGQGTRLTVV.

The chain carries TRBV7-3 and TRBJ2-1, with TRBD2 matching 12 bases. After removal of 5 bases from V and 6 bases from J, the junction contained 11 bases not matched to a gene. In germline, CDR1 is SGHTA, CDR2 FQGTGA. The CDR3 is 17 residues long. This CDR3 is CASSPISGLAGSNEQFF. The CDR3 bases are TGTGCCAGCAGCCCCATTTCCGGACTAGCGGGAAGCAATGAGCAGTTCTTC. The variable domain in full, with the rest retrieved from reference TRBV7-3 and TRBJ2-1, is GAGVSQTPSNKVTEKGKYVELRCDPISGHTALYWYRQSLGQGPEFLIYFQGTGAADDSGLPNDRFFAVRPEGSVSTLKIQRTERGDSAVYLCASSPISGLAGSNEQFFGPGTRLTVL.

The V gene is TRBV29-1, the J gene TRBJ1-1; D gene unclear. The germline CDR1 and CDR2 sequences are SQVTM and ANQGSEA. The length of the CDR3 is 10 residues. V shed 6 bases and J shed 7 bases, with 9 bases lying between them. CDR3 protein: CSVEGGEAFF. CDR3 coding DNA: TGCAGCGTGGAGGGTGGTGAAGCTTTCTTT.

This clone was seen a few times. The chain links TRBV7-9 to TRBJ1-1; D not resolved. V lost 7 bases, J lost 4 bases, and 10 bases lay in between. Germline values: CDR1 SEHNR, CDR2 FQNEAQ (reference sequence). The CDR3 is 12 residues long. Here the CDR3 DNA reads TGTGCCAGCACGCCTACGGGCACTGAAGCTTTCTTT. Protein product: CASTPTGTEAFF.

This clone was detected a few times. The rearrangement links TRBV29-1 to TRBJ2-1; 14 nucleotides match TRBD2. The CDR3 has 13 residues. Germline CDR1 reads SQVTM; CDR2 reads ANQGSEA. V trimming: 7 bases; J trimming: 5 bases; junction bases outside the gene matches: 1. This chain's CDR3 is CSGGLAGDNEQFF. For the CDR3, the DNA is TGCAGCGGGGGACTAGCGGGAGACAATGAGCAGTTCTTC.

This clone was counted only a few times. The chain is built from TRBV5-4 and TRBJ2-2; 9 nucleotides match TRBD2. V dropped 2 bases and J dropped 5; count of bases not matched to a gene: 7. The CDR3 length is 16 residues. Germline CDR1 and CDR2: SGHNT and YYREEE (reference sequence). The CDR3 DNA is TGTGCCAGCAGCTTAATCCTAGCGGGGTCAACCGGGGAGCTGTTTTTT. Translation gives CASSLILAGSTGELFF.

The rearrangement links TRBV27 to TRBJ2-7; possible D gene TRBD1, 7 bases. The ends were cut back, 3 bases at V and 4 bases at J, with 16 bases in the middle. The V gene's germline CDR1 is MNHEY and CDR2 SMNVEV (reference sequence). The CDR3 is made up of 15 amino acids. CDR3 sequence (DNA): TGTGCCAGCAGTTTCCCCGGCAGGGGGGTATACGAGCAGTACTTC. Translation: CASSFPGRGVYEQYF.

The chain employs TRBV7-6 and TRBJ2-2, with TRBD1 as a possible D gene (5 bases). V shed 0 bases and J shed 1 base, with 9 bases lying between them. This CDR3 has 16 residues. CDR1 and CDR2 from the germline V gene are SGHVS and FNYEAQ. DNA of the CDR3: TGTGCCAGCAGCTTAGCAGGGGTGGTGAACACCGGGGAGCTGTTTTTT. Its protein is CASSLAGVVNTGELFF.

This chain connects TRBV29-1 to TRBJ2-6; D is possibly TRBD1 (6 bases). The V and J ends lost 0 bases and 2 bases respectively, with 8 bases between them. This CDR3 has 15 amino acids. The germline V gene has CDR1 SQVTM and CDR2 ANQGSEA. The CDR3 here is CSVEDWGPGANVLTF. The CDR3 DNA sequence: TGCAGCGTTGAAGATTGGGGGCCTGGGGCCAACGTCCTGACTTTC.

This chain joins TRBV5-6 and TRBJ2-5; D ambiguous. The CDR3 contains 12 residues. CDR1 and CDR2 from the germline V gene are SGHDT and YYEEEE. V lost 2 bases and J lost 4, with 6 bases in between. The CDR3 reads CASSFVGETQYF. The CDR3 region has the DNA TGTGCCAGCAGCTTTGTGGGAGAGACCCAGTACTTC.

This clone was counted a few times. The rearrangement links TRBV19 to TRBJ1-5, with D possibly matching TRBD1 (5 bases). Trimming cost V 4 bases and J 3 bases, with 22 bases left between them. The CDR3 length is 18 residues. The germline CDR1 and CDR2 sequences are LNHDA and SQIVND (reference sequence). The CDR3 here is CASSTSSKQERYNQPQHF. In DNA form, the CDR3 reads TGTGCCAGTAGTACGAGCTCTAAACAGGAGAGATACAATCAGCCCCAGCATTTT. Filled out from reference TRBV19 and TRBJ1-5, the complete variable domain reads DGGITQSPKYLFRKEGQNVTLSCEQNLNHDAMYWYRQDPGQGLRLIYYSQIVNDFQKGDIAEGYSVSREKKESFPLTVTSAQKNPTAFYLCASSTSSKQERYNQPQHFGDGTRLSIL.

The chain combines TRBV7-6 with TRBJ2-1; 11 bases map to TRBD2. This CDR3 spans 17 amino acids. CDR1 and CDR2 from the germline V gene are SGHVS and FNYEAQ. Losses at the gene ends were 4 bases for V and 1 base for J; bases not matched to a gene: 6. The CDR3 DNA is TGTGCCAGCAGCTCAGTGGGACTAGCGGTATCCTACAATGAGCAGTTCTTC. This encodes CASSSVGLAVSYNEQFF.

This clone was detected a few times. The chain has TRBV7-9 and TRBJ2-4; TRBD2 might be the D (6 bases). The V gene lost 6 bases and the J gene lost 1 base, with 16 bases spanning the gap. Germline V gene lookup returns CDR1 SEHNR and CDR2 FQNEAQ (reference sequence). This CDR3 comprises 16 residues. CDR3 in amino acids: CASSRVMEGAKNIQYF. The CDR3 DNA reads TGTGCCAGCAGTCGAGTGATGGAGGGGGCCAAAAACATTCAGTACTTC.

The chain uses TRBV7-9 and TRBJ2-3; no clear D. V was pared by 5 bases and J by 0 bases, with 6 bases between. This CDR3 spans 13 amino acids. From germline, CDR1 is SEHNR and CDR2 FQNEAQ (reference sequence). CDR3 sequence (DNA): TGTGCCAGCAGCCACCCTAGCACAGATACGCAGTATTTT. Its translation is CASSHPSTDTQYF. The full variable domain, rest sourced from reference TRBV7-9 and TRBJ2-3, is DTGVSQNPRHKITKRGQNVTFRCDPISEHNRLYWYRQTLGQGPEFLTYFQNEAQLEKSRLLSDRFSAERPKGSFSTLEIQRTEQGDSAMYLCASSHPSTDTQYFGPGTRLTVL.

This clone was detected many times. This chain joins TRBV19 and TRBJ2-5; D remains ambiguous. V was pared by 3 bases and J by 5 bases, with 16 bases between. Germline values: CDR1 LNHDA, CDR2 SQIVND (reference sequence). There are 15 residues in the CDR3. CDR3 protein: CASSIGSGSRETQYF. The CDR3 coding sequence is TGTGCCAGTAGTATTGGCTCAGGTTCTCGGGAGACCCAGTACTTC. The entire variable domain, with the rest obtained from reference TRBV19 and TRBJ2-5, is as follows: DGGITQSPKYLFRKEGQNVTLSCEQNLNHDAMYWYRQDPGQGLRLIYYSQIVNDFQKGDIAEGYSVSREKKESFPLTVTSAQKNPTAFYLCASSIGSGSRETQYFGPGTRLLVL.

The chain links TRBV7-3 to TRBJ2-7, with 7 bases that match TRBD1. The germline gives CDR1 SGHTA, CDR2 FQGTGA. V was pared by 1 base and J by 4 bases, with 7 bases of the junction left unmatched. CDR3 length equals 15 residues. The CDR3 protein is CASSLRSGGSYEQYF. CDR3 DNA: TGTGCCAGCAGCTTAAGGTCAGGGGGTTCATACGAGCAGTACTTC.

This CDR3 reads CSAVALGSGTSTDTQYF. DNA of the CDR3: TGCAGCGCAGTAGCCTTGGGGAGCGGTACTAGCACAGATACGCAGTATTTT. The J gene is TRBJ2-3, the V gene TRBV29-1, with D perhaps matching TRBD2 (5 bases). The V gene's germline CDR1 is SQVTM and CDR2 ANQGSEA. This CDR3 has 17 residues. The germline V and J ends were trimmed by 7 bases and 0 bases, with 23 bases remaining between them.

The chain recombines TRBV29-1 with TRBJ2-3, with 8 bases lining up with TRBD2. The V gene end was trimmed by 1 base and the J gene end by 4 bases; junction bases not matched to a gene: 7. Per the germline V gene, CDR1 is SQVTM and CDR2 is ANQGSEA. The CDR3 contains 15 residues. As DNA, the CDR3 is TGCAGCGTTGAAGCCCTCGGGAGGGGCCCAGATACGCAGTATTTT. Its protein product is CSVEALGRGPDTQYF.

This clone was picked up a small number of times. This chain connects TRBV18 to TRBJ2-2; possibly TRBD2 for D (6 bases). Between the trimmed V and J ends, which lost 6 bases and 5 bases, there was a span of 10 bases. The germline V gene has CDR1 KGHSH and CDR2 LQKENI. The CDR3 is made up of 13 amino acids. CDR3 coding DNA: TGTGCCAGCTCGCCGGGGAGGACCGGGGAGCTGTTTTTT. Encoded protein: CASSPGRTGELFF. Based on the CDR3 plus reference TRBV18 and TRBJ2-2, the full variable domain is NAGVMQNPRHLVRRRGQEARLRCSPMKGHSHVYWYRQLPEEGLKFMVYLQKENIIDESGMPKERFSAEFPKEGPSILRIQQVVRGDSAAYFCASSPGRTGELFFGEGSRLTVL.

The genes are TRBV4-3 and TRBJ2-1; a possible D gene is TRBD1 (6 bases). The CDR3 is 13 residues long. V lost 1 base and J 7 bases, leaving 8 bases between the germline ends. Germline loops: CDR1 LGHNA, CDR2 YSLEER. The CDR3 DNA reads TGCGCCAGCAGCCAAGTCCAGGGGAATGAGCAGTTCTTC. Its translation is CASSQVQGNEQFF.

This chain joins TRBV29-1 and TRBJ1-2; perhaps TRBD1 as D (5 bases). Germline CDR1 is SQVTM and CDR2 is ANQGSEA. The V gene lost 3 bases and the J gene lost 2 bases, with 7 bases spanning the gap. This CDR3 region has 12 residues. CDR3 region: CSVDEGNYGYTF. CDR3 in DNA: TGCAGCGTTGACGAGGGGAACTATGGCTACACCTTC.

The V and J genes are TRBV29-1 and TRBJ2-2, with 8 positions matching TRBD1. V dropped 6 bases and J dropped 6; count of bases not matched to a gene: 6. The CDR3 has 13 amino acids. Germline CDR1 SQVTM, CDR2 ANQGSEA. CDR3 nucleotides: TGCAGCGTGACCGGGACAGGCCCCGGGGAGCTGTTTTTT. It is translated as CSVTGTGPGELFF.